This entry features one T cell receptor beta chain sequence. The antigen remains undetermined. There are 14 residues in the CDR3. J was trimmed by 6 bases and V by 5 bases; bases with no gene match: 6. Germline V lookup: CDR1 MNHNS, CDR2 SASEGT. These data are taken from a study of graft-versus-host responses after intestinal transplantation. Repertoires were generated with immunoSEQ multiplex PCR, while TCRdb's copy carries only in-frame clones and drops some. The table shows tens of thousands of clones, with 91% occurring only once. The TCR sequence derives from a human donor who was the organ donor for an intestinal transplant. The rearrangement links TRBV6-1 to TRBJ1-4; 7 bases fit TRBD1. The source material was unstimulated CD4+ T cells sorted from spleen or lymph node cells, sampled before transplant. CDR3 in amino acids: CASSWGTADEKLFF. CDR3 DNA sequence: TGTGCCAGCAGTTGGGGGACAGCAGATGAAAAACTGTTTTTT.